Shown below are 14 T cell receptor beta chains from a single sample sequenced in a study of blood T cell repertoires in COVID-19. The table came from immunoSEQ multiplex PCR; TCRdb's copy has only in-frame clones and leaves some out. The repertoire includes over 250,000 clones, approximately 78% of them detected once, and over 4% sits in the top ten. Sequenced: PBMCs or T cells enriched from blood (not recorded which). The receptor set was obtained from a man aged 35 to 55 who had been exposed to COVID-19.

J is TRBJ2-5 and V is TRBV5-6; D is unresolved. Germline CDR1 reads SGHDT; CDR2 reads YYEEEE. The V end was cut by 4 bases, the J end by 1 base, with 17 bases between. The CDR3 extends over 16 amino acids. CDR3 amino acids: CASSTYSTTLQETQYF. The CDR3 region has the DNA TGTGCCAGCAGCACCTACTCGACAACCCTCCAAGAGACCCAGTACTTC.

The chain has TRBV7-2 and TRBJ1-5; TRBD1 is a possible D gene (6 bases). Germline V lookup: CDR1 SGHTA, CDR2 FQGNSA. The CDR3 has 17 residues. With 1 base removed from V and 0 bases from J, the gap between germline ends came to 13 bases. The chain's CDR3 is CASSLEYQGISNQPQHF. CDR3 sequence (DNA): TGTGCCAGCAGCTTAGAGTACCAGGGGATTAGCAATCAGCCCCAGCATTTT.

CDR3: CASSPRQGREETQYF. The CDR3 DNA is TGTGCCAGTAGTCCCAGACAGGGGAGGGAAGAGACCCAGTACTTC. The rearrangement joins TRBV19 to TRBJ2-5; D perhaps matches TRBD1 (8 bases). V dropped 5 bases and J dropped 3 bases, with 16 bases sitting between them. Germline V CDR1 and CDR2: LNHDA, SQIVND (reference sequence). This CDR3 has 15 residues.

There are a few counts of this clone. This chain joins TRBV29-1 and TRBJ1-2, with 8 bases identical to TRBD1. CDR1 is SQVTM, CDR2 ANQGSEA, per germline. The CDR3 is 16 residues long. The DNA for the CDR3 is TGCAGTGCTTTAACCGGGACAGGCTCAGTTTTCTCTGGCTACACCTTC. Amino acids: CSALTGTGSVFSGYTF.

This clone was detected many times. The CDR3 DNA reads TGCGCCAGCACCGAGGGACAGATGCTGGGGTCACCCCTCCACTTT. This sequence encodes CASTEGQMLGSPLHF. The rearrangement links TRBV5-1 to TRBJ1-6, with TRBD1 identical over 7 bases. The CDR3 runs to 15 residues. Germline loops: CDR1 SGHRS, CDR2 YFSETQ. The V segment lost 6 bases and the J segment 10 bases; nucleotides outside the gene matches: 13.

The CDR3 region is CASRKGQDQPQHF. CDR3 coding DNA: TGTGCCAGCAGAAAGGGACAGGATCAGCCCCAGCATTTT. The chain links TRBV2 to TRBJ1-5; 8 positions agree with TRBD1. The CDR3 consists of 13 residues. Germline V gives CDR1 SNHLY, CDR2 FYNNEI. Trimming took 6 bases from V and 5 from J; bases not matched to a gene: 3. Complete variable domain (other parts from reference TRBV2 and TRBJ1-5): EPEVTQTPSHQVTQMGQEVILRCVPISNHLYFYWYRQILGQKVEFLVSFYNNEISEKSEIFDDQFSVERPDGSNFTLKIRSTKLEDSAMYFCASRKGQDQPQHFGDGTRLSIL.

The CDR3 region is CASSPGQINNEKLFF. The CDR3 nucleotides read TGTGCCAGCAGCCCCGGACAGATAAATAATGAAAAACTGTTTTTT. This chain joins TRBV7-9 and TRBJ1-4, with a tentative D call TRBD1 (6 bases). The germline gives CDR1 SEHNR, CDR2 FQNEAQ (reference sequence). The V end lost 5 bases, the J end lost 4 bases, and 14 bases lay between the germline ends. CDR3 length: 15 residues.

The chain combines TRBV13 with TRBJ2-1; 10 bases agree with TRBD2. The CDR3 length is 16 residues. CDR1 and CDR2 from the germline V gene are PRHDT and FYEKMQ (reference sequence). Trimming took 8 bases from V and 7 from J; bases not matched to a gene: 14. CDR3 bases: TGTGCCAGCCACCGGAGCGGGAGGGTCCTAGGGAATGAGCAGTTCTTC. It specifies CASHRSGRVLGNEQFF.

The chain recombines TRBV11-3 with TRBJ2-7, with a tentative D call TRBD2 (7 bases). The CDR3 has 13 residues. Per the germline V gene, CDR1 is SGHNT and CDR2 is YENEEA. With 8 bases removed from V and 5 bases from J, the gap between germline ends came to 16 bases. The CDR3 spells CASGGGAYDEQYF. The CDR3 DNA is TGTGCCAGCGGAGGGGGGGCCTACGACGAGCAGTACTTC.

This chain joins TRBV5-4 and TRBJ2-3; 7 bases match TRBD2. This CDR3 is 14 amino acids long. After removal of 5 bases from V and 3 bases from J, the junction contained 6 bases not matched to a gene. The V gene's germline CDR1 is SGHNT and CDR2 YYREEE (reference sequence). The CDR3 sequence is CASRFREGTDTQYF. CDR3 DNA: TGTGCCAGCAGGTTCAGGGAGGGGACAGATACGCAGTATTTT.

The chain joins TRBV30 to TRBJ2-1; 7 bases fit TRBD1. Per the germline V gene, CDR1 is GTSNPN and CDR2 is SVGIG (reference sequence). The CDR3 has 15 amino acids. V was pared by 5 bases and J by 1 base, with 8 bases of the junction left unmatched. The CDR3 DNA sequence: TGTGCCTGGGCATTGGGGACAGTATCCTACAATGAGCAGTTCTTC. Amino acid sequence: CAWALGTVSYNEQFF.

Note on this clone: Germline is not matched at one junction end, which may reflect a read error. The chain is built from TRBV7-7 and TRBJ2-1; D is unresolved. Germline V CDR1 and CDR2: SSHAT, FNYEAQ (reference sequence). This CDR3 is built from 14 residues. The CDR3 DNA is TGTGCTAGCAGCCGGAACCCGACTTGGGATGAGCAGTTCTTC. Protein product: CASSRNPTWDEQFF. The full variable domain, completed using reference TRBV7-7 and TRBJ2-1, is GAGVSQSPRYKVTKRGQDVTLRCDPISSHATLYWYQQALGQGPEFLTYFNYEAQPDKSGLPSDRFSAERPEGSISTLTIQRTEQRDSAMYRCASSRNPTWDEQFFGPGTRLTVL.

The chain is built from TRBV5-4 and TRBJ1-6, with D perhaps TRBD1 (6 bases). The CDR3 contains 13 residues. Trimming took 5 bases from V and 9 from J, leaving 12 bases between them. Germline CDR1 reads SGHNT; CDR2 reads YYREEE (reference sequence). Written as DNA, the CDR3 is TGTGCCAGCAGTCAGGGGCCGACTTCACCCCTCCACTTT. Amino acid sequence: CASSQGPTSPLHF.

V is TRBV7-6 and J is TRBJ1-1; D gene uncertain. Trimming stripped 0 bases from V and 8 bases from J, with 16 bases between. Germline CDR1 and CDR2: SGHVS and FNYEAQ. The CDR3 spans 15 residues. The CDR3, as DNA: TGTGCCAGCAGCTTAGCGACAATTGTCGCAGGCGAAGCTTTCTTT. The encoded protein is CASSLATIVAGEAFF.